This T cell receptor (beta chain) was recorded in a study of T cell responses to AZD1222 COVID-19 vaccine. The study's findings and limits: Spike regions recognized by vaccine-associated CD4 TCRs spanned the protein, led by 160-218 and 743-854.

Using immunoSEQ multiplex PCR, the repertoire was profiled, and TCRdb retains in-frame clones only, with some absent. The profile shows about 150,000 clones, 91% of them singletons. CDR1 SGHNT and CDR2 YYREEE come from the germline V gene (reference sequence). With 4 bases removed from V and 5 bases from J, the gap between germline ends came to 13 bases. The CDR3 extends over 13 amino acids. Notes on this clone: No antigen is known for it.

The specimen comprised peripheral blood, sampled on day 0 of AZD1222 vaccination. The source is an adult in good health. The J gene is TRBJ2-7, the V gene TRBV5-4; unclear D gene. Here the CDR3 reads CASSTSRSDEQYF. In DNA, the CDR3 is TGTGCCAGCAGCACGTCTAGATCGGACGAGCAGTACTTC.